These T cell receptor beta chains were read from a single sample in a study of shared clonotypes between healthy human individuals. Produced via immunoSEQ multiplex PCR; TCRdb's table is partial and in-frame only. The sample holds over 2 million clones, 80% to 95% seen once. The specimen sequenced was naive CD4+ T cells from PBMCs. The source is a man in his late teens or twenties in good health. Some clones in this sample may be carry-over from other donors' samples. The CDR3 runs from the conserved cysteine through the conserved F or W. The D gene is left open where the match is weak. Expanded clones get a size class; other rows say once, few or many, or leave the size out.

CDR3 DNA: TGTGCCAGCAGCTCCCCTGGTGGAGCAGGGGTGGATACGCAGTATTTT
CDR3 protein: CASSSPGGAGVDTQYF
V gene: TRBV5-6
D gene: -
J gene: TRBJ2-3
clone size: -

CDR3 DNA: TGCGCCAGCAGCCGGGCGGACGGGAGCTCCTACAATGAGCAGTTCTTC
CDR3 protein: CASSRADGSSYNEQFF
V gene: TRBV4-3
D gene: -
J gene: TRBJ2-1
clone size: once

CDR3 DNA: TGCGCCAGCAGCCAAGATCCAACGGGGCCCCCCTACGAGCAGTACTTC
CDR3 protein: CASSQDPTGPPYEQYF
V gene: TRBV4-3
D gene: -
J gene: TRBJ2-7
clone size: -

CDR3 DNA: TGTGCCAGCAGTCCCCGACAGGGAGTCCAGCAGTACTTC
CDR3 protein: CASSPRQGVQQYF
V gene: TRBV27
D gene: TRBD1
J gene: TRBJ2-7
clone size: -

CDR3 DNA: TGTGCCAGCAGGCCGACAGGTTCTGGGGCCAACGTCCTGACTTTC
CDR3 protein: CASRPTGSGANVLTF
V gene: TRBV28
D gene: -
J gene: TRBJ2-6
clone size: -

CDR3 DNA: TGTGCCAGCAGACCCCAAGAGACCCAGTACTTC
CDR3 protein: CASRPQETQYF
V gene: TRBV7-7
D gene: -
J gene: TRBJ2-5
clone size: -

CDR3 DNA: TGTGCCAGCAGTTACTCGATAGTTAACAGGGCAAATGAGCAGTTCTTC
CDR3 protein: CASSYSIVNRANEQFF
V gene: TRBV6-5
D gene: -
J gene: TRBJ2-1
clone size: -

CDR3 DNA: TGTGCCAGCAGCTTATATGTTAGCGGGGGCAATGAGCAGTTCTTC
CDR3 protein: CASSLYVSGGNEQFF
V gene: TRBV7-2
D gene: TRBD2
J gene: TRBJ2-1
clone size: -

CDR3 DNA: TGTGCCAGCAGCTCCGACAGGGGCAATCAGCCCCAGCATTTT
CDR3 protein: CASSSDRGNQPQHF
V gene: TRBV7-2
D gene: TRBD1
J gene: TRBJ1-5
clone size: -

CDR3 DNA: TGTGCCAACGCCGAAGGTCGGGGAATGGATACGCAGTATTTT
CDR3 protein: CANAEGRGMDTQYF
V gene: TRBV28
D gene: -
J gene: TRBJ2-3
clone size: -

CDR3 DNA: TGCGCCAGCAGTCAAACCCGCCGCCGGGACAGGGGGCCCCCTGACCTGCTGTTTTTT
CDR3 protein: CASSQTRRRDRGPPDLLFF
V gene: TRBV23-1
D gene: TRBD1
J gene: TRBJ1-4
clone size: -

CDR3 DNA: TGTGCCAGCAGTTTAGAGGGGAAAGGGGCCTACGAGCAGTACTTC
CDR3 protein: CASSLEGKGAYEQYF
V gene: TRBV28
D gene: -
J gene: TRBJ2-7
clone size: -

CDR3 DNA: TGTGCCAGCAGCAAAGGTCATCTAGAATACGAGCAGTTCTTC
CDR3 protein: CASSKGHLEYEQFF
V gene: TRBV7-3
D gene: -
J gene: TRBJ2-1
clone size: -

CDR3 DNA: TGTGCCAGCAGTTTAGTACGCTTGAGCTCTGGAAACACCATATATTTT
CDR3 protein: CASSLVRLSSGNTIYF
V gene: TRBV28
D gene: -
J gene: TRBJ1-3
clone size: -

CDR3 DNA: TGCGCCAGCAGCGGTAGAGCGGGAGCGCCCTACAATGAGCAGTTCTTC
CDR3 protein: CASSGRAGAPYNEQFF
V gene: TRBV5-1
D gene: TRBD2
J gene: TRBJ2-1
clone size: -

CDR3 DNA: TGTGCCAGTAGTATAGTTGGCAGTTCCTCTGGGGCCAACGTCCTGACTTTC
CDR3 protein: CASSIVGSSSGANVLTF
V gene: TRBV19
D gene: -
J gene: TRBJ2-6
clone size: -

CDR3 DNA: TGTGCCAGCAGTTCTATACAGTCAAGCAATCAGCCCCAGCATTTT
CDR3 protein: CASSSIQSSNQPQHF
V gene: TRBV27
D gene: -
J gene: TRBJ1-5
clone size: few

CDR3 DNA: TGCGCCAGCAGCTTGGAAGCAGGGACTGGAAACACCATATATTTT
CDR3 protein: CASSLEAGTGNTIYF
V gene: TRBV5-1
D gene: -
J gene: TRBJ1-3
clone size: -

CDR3 DNA: TGTGCCAGCAGCACCTTGGGGACAGGGGCGTCCTACGAGCAGTACTTC
CDR3 protein: CASSTLGTGASYEQYF
V gene: TRBV7-9
D gene: TRBD1
J gene: TRBJ2-7
clone size: -

CDR3 DNA: TGCAGCGTTGAAGATCCCCGGCAGGGGGCCACTGAAGCTTTCTTT
CDR3 protein: CSVEDPRQGATEAFF
V gene: TRBV29-1
D gene: TRBD1
J gene: TRBJ1-1
clone size: once

CDR3 DNA: TGCGCCAGCAGCTTGACAGGTGGGCAGGGGGCGTTGGAGCAGTTCTTC
CDR3 protein: CASSLTGGQGALEQFF
V gene: TRBV5-1
D gene: TRBD1
J gene: TRBJ2-1
clone size: once

CDR3 DNA: TGTGCCAGCTCACCACTGCCAGGGGGCTCCTACGAGCAGTACTTC
CDR3 protein: CASSPLPGGSYEQYF
V gene: TRBV18
D gene: TRBD1
J gene: TRBJ2-7
clone size: -

CDR3 DNA: TGTGCCAGCAGCCAAAAAGGGGGAACCTACGAGCAGTACTTC
CDR3 protein: CASSQKGGTYEQYF
V gene: TRBV7-9
D gene: -
J gene: TRBJ2-7
clone size: -

CDR3 DNA: TGTGCCACCAGCAGACCAGGGGGAAATCAGCCCCAGCATTTT
CDR3 protein: CATSRPGGNQPQHF
V gene: TRBV15
D gene: TRBD1
J gene: TRBJ1-5
clone size: -

CDR3 DNA: TGTGCCAGTAGTATAAATGTTCAGACTGAAGCTTTCTTT
CDR3 protein: CASSINVQTEAFF
V gene: TRBV19
D gene: -
J gene: TRBJ1-1
clone size: -

CDR3 DNA: TGCAGCGTTGAATGGCAGCAGGAGACCCAGTACTTC
CDR3 protein: CSVEWQQETQYF
V gene: TRBV29-1
D gene: -
J gene: TRBJ2-5
clone size: -

CDR3 DNA: TGTGCCAGCAGCGGAGGGACCGAGACAACTAATGAAAAACTGTTTTTT
CDR3 protein: CASSGGTETTNEKLFF
V gene: TRBV5-4
D gene: -
J gene: TRBJ1-4
clone size: -

CDR3 DNA: TGTGCCAGTAGTATGGGGAATGGGATTTACGAGCAGTACTTC
CDR3 protein: CASSMGNGIYEQYF
V gene: TRBV19
D gene: -
J gene: TRBJ2-7
clone size: -

CDR3 DNA: TGTGCCAGCAGCAGGGGGTTCACTGAAGCTTTCTTT
CDR3 protein: CASSRGFTEAFF
V gene: TRBV21-1
D gene: -
J gene: TRBJ1-1
clone size: -

CDR3 DNA: TGCGCCAGCAGCTTCGACGGGCCCCAGCGGGAGACGGCCGGGGAGCTGTTTTTT
CDR3 protein: CASSFDGPQRETAGELFF
V gene: TRBV5-1
D gene: TRBD2
J gene: TRBJ2-2
clone size: -

CDR3 DNA: TGTGCCAGCAGTTTAGCTCAGGGGGGTAGGACCTATAATTCACCCCTCCACTTT
CDR3 protein: CASSLAQGGRTYNSPLHF
V gene: TRBV28
D gene: TRBD1
J gene: TRBJ1-6
clone size: -

CDR3 DNA: TGTGCCAGCAGCTTAAATCCCTATGTAGCGGGCGAAGAGACCCAGTACTTC
CDR3 protein: CASSLNPYVAGEETQYF
V gene: TRBV7-2
D gene: TRBD2
J gene: TRBJ2-5
clone size: -

CDR3 DNA: TGTGCCAGCAGCTTACCACGACAGGGGCTCACCTACGAGCAGTACTTC
CDR3 protein: CASSLPRQGLTYEQYF
V gene: TRBV7-9
D gene: TRBD1
J gene: TRBJ2-7
clone size: -

CDR3 DNA: TGTGCCAGCAGCTTGGGTGGTGAGGCCAAAAACATTCAGTACTTC
CDR3 protein: CASSLGGEAKNIQYF
V gene: TRBV5-4
D gene: -
J gene: TRBJ2-4
clone size: -

CDR3 DNA: TGTGCCAGCAGCGGAGTAGGAGGAAACACCGGGGAGCTGTTTTTT
CDR3 protein: CASSGVGGNTGELFF
V gene: TRBV9
D gene: -
J gene: TRBJ2-2
clone size: -

CDR3 DNA: TGTGCCAGCTCGCCGGGACTAGCTGCTGCAGATACGCAGTATTTT
CDR3 protein: CASSPGLAAADTQYF
V gene: TRBV18
D gene: TRBD2
J gene: TRBJ2-3
clone size: -

CDR3 DNA: TGTGCCAGCGGCACTAGCGGGAGTGGGAATGAGCAGTTCTTC
CDR3 protein: CASGTSGSGNEQFF
V gene: TRBV25-1
D gene: TRBD2
J gene: TRBJ2-1
clone size: -

CDR3 DNA: TGTGCCAGCATAAACAGCGGGGACTATTCTACAAGGTCCTACAATGAGCAGTTCTTC
CDR3 protein: CASINSGDYSTRSYNEQFF
V gene: TRBV27
D gene: TRBD2
J gene: TRBJ2-1
clone size: -

CDR3 DNA: TGCGCCAGCAGCTTGGCTACAGGAGGGAACACTGAAGCTTTCTTT
CDR3 protein: CASSLATGGNTEAFF
V gene: TRBV5-1
D gene: -
J gene: TRBJ1-1
clone size: -

CDR3 DNA: TGTGCCAGCAGCTTGTCAGGGGGTCCCTACAATGAGCAGTTCTTC
CDR3 protein: CASSLSGGPYNEQFF
V gene: TRBV7-2
D gene: TRBD1
J gene: TRBJ2-1
clone size: -

CDR3 DNA: TGCGCCAGCAGCTTGACGGAGGCCCTGGACACTGAAGCTTTCTTT
CDR3 protein: CASSLTEALDTEAFF
V gene: TRBV5-1
D gene: -
J gene: TRBJ1-1
clone size: -

CDR3 DNA: TGCGCCAGCAGCTTGGAGGGACTAGCGGATTACACAGATACGCAGTATTTT
CDR3 protein: CASSLEGLADYTDTQYF
V gene: TRBV5-1
D gene: TRBD2
J gene: TRBJ2-3
clone size: -

CDR3 DNA: TGTGCCTCCGGAAAATCAGGGGTCTACAATGAGCAGTTCTTC
CDR3 protein: CASGKSGVYNEQFF
V gene: TRBV9
D gene: -
J gene: TRBJ2-1
clone size: -

CDR3 DNA: TGTGCCAGTGGCACAGGGGTCACTGAAGCTTTCTTT
CDR3 protein: CASGTGVTEAFF
V gene: TRBV28
D gene: TRBD1
J gene: TRBJ1-1
clone size: few

CDR3 DNA: TGTGCCAGCAGTCCCCTTCAATTATATTCCTACGAGCAGTACTTC
CDR3 protein: CASSPLQLYSYEQYF
V gene: TRBV28
D gene: -
J gene: TRBJ2-7
clone size: -

CDR3 DNA: TGTGCCAGCAGCGCTGCCCGGGGGCAGACCTACGAGCAGTACTTC
CDR3 protein: CASSAARGQTYEQYF
V gene: TRBV5-4
D gene: -
J gene: TRBJ2-7
clone size: -

CDR3 DNA: TGTGCCAGCAGTTACACTAGCGGGAGACCGTCCAATGAGCAGTTCTTC
CDR3 protein: CASSYTSGRPSNEQFF
V gene: TRBV6-5
D gene: TRBD2
J gene: TRBJ2-1
clone size: -

CDR3 DNA: TGCAGCGTTGAAGAGTCGACCAAGCCCACCTACGAGCAGTACTTC
CDR3 protein: CSVEESTKPTYEQYF
V gene: TRBV29-1
D gene: -
J gene: TRBJ2-7
clone size: -

CDR3 DNA: TGTGCCAGCTCGCCTACTAGTGGGGGGGATACGCAGTATTTT
CDR3 protein: CASSPTSGGDTQYF
V gene: TRBV18
D gene: -
J gene: TRBJ2-3
clone size: -

CDR3 DNA: TGTGCCAGCAGTACCCCGGGCTGGGAGCAGTACTTC
CDR3 protein: CASSTPGWEQYF
V gene: TRBV6-5
D gene: -
J gene: TRBJ2-7
clone size: -

CDR3 DNA: TGTGCCAGCACCGGACCGGGCGGCACAGATACGCAGTATTTT
CDR3 protein: CASTGPGGTDTQYF
V gene: TRBV2
D gene: -
J gene: TRBJ2-3
clone size: -

CDR3 DNA: TGTGCCATCAGTGAGGATAACGGGAGGTCCTATGGCTACACCTTC
CDR3 protein: CAISEDNGRSYGYTF
V gene: TRBV10-3
D gene: -
J gene: TRBJ1-2
clone size: once

CDR3 DNA: TGTGCCAGCAGTGAATTATGGCAGGGGGCAGGACAGCCCCAGCATTTT
CDR3 protein: CASSELWQGAGQPQHF
V gene: TRBV6-1
D gene: TRBD1
J gene: TRBJ1-5
clone size: -

CDR3 DNA: TGCGCCAGCAGCTTGTCGGGGTGGGCCCTTAACGGGGAGCTGTTTTTT
CDR3 protein: CASSLSGWALNGELFF
V gene: TRBV5-1
D gene: -
J gene: TRBJ2-2
clone size: -

CDR3 DNA: TGTGCCATCCGGGGGACTAGCGGCACAGATACGCAGTATTTT
CDR3 protein: CAIRGTSGTDTQYF
V gene: TRBV10-3
D gene: TRBD2
J gene: TRBJ2-3
clone size: -